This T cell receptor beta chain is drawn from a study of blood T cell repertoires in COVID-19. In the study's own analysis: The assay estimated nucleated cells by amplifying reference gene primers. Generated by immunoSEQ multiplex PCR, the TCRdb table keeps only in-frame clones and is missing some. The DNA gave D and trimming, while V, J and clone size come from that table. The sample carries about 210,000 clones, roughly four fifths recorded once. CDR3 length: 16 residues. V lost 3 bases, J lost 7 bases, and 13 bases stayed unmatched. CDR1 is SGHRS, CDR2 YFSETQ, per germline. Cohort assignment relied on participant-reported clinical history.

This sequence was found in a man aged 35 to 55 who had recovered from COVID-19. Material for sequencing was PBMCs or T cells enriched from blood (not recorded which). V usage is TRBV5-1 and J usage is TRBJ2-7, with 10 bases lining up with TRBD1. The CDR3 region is CASSSRQGAPNGEQYF. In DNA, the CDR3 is TGCGCCAGCAGCTCCCGACAGGGGGCCCCAAACGGGGAGCAGTACTTC.